This TCR beta chain emerged from a study of blood T cell repertoires in COVID-19. Looking at the study overall: The United States, Italy and Spain were the sources of the acute and convalescent COVID-19 samples. T cells, B-cell-depleted T cells, or PBMCs provided the cDNA or gDNA that served as material.

Germline CDR1 and CDR2: MDHEN and SYDVKM. Germline trimming cut 6 bases from V and 9 bases from J; bases unmatched to any gene: 15. The CDR3 sequence is 18 residues long. In the original processing: Reference gene primers were amplified, and this amplification served to estimate nucleated cell counts. Clones were read by immunoSEQ multiplex PCR, and TCRdb kept only the in-frame ones, dropping some. V and J calls and clone size follow that table, whereas D and trimming were derived from the DNA. Of about 260,000 clones in the sample, approximately 83% were seen once. The V gene is TRBV28, the J gene TRBJ1-6; 12 bases fit TRBD1. This clonotype originated in a woman aged 50 to 60 who had recovered from COVID-19. The sample comprised peripheral blood. The CDR3 DNA reads TGTGCCAGCAGAATACCCCGGGACAGGGGGCTTCTTGGTTCACCCCTCCACTTT. This codes for CASRIPRDRGLLGSPLHF.